This T cell receptor (beta chain) is from a study of cytomegalovirus exposure and HLA in healthy donors. Whole-study results and caveats: Evidence from a later analysis indicated that most CMV-associated TCR beta chains looked HLA-restricted. In a later analysis, a missense DCLRE1C variant was linked to TCR beta V- and J-gene trimming. Per a later analysis, roughly 17,000 TCR beta sequences showed association with HLA alleles at 0.05 false discovery rate. In vitro work confirmed that three CMV-associated chains recognize CMV antigens.

The PCR employed 60 Vbeta primers together with 13 Jbeta primers. Here immunoSEQ multiplex PCR was the method, and the copy in TCRdb shows in-frame clones only, minus some. The repertoire holds about 200,000 clones, with around 80% as singletons. As for this clone: What it binds is unknown.

This CDR3 comprises 14 residues. Germline V CDR1 and CDR2: MNHEY, SMNVEV (reference sequence). The V gene end was trimmed by 6 bases and the J gene end by 0 bases; junction bases not matched to a gene: 4. The chain couples TRBV27 to TRBJ1-1, with 7 bases lining up with TRBD1. Material: PBMCs. This TCR was recovered from a boy aged 2 to 9 in good health and CMV-seronegative. CDR3 residues: CASSQGTVNTEAFF. The CDR3 DNA follows: TGTGCCAGCAGCCAAGGGACAGTGAACACTGAAGCTTTCTTT.